The 10 T cell receptor beta chains reported below all come from one sample, sequenced in a study of patients and donors after allogeneic stem cell transplantation. TCRdb analysed the RT-PCR reads with MiXCR anew, one entry per CDR3 protein. This sample has 400,000 to 450,000 distinct CDR3 sequences, with more than 15% found just once. The source material was blood, either unsorted or a sorted T cell fraction (not recorded which). All receptors derive from a human donor who was either an allogeneic HSCT recipient or a stem cell or donor lymphocyte infusion donor (not recorded which). It is not recorded whose cells these are; they may come from a transplant donor.

The sample holds many counts of this clonotype. The chain joins TRBV7-8 to TRBJ1-3; the match to TRBD1 covers 7 bases. Germline V gene lookup returns CDR1 SGHVS and CDR2 FQNEAQ. The trim removed 5 bases at V and 0 bases at J, leaving 4 bases unmatched. The CDR3 contains 15 residues. The CDR3 here is CASSPRTGSGNTIYF. As DNA, the CDR3 is TGTGCCAGCAGCCCCAGGACAGGCTCTGGAAACACCATATATTTT.

The table lists this clonotype with a few counts. The J gene is TRBJ2-7, the V gene TRBV20-1, with D possibly being TRBD2 (6 bases). The germline V gene has CDR1 DFQATT and CDR2 SNEGSKA (reference sequence). This CDR3 has 16 residues. Trimming stripped 1 base from V and 2 bases from J, with 18 bases between. This CDR3 reads CSARVGRDFVAYEQYF. CDR3 nucleotide sequence: TGCAGTGCTAGAGTAGGTCGGGACTTCGTCGCCTACGAGCAGTACTTC.

The chain carries TRBV14 and TRBJ1-1; TRBD1 aligns across 9 bases. Germline lookup yields CDR1 SGHDN and CDR2 FVKESK. Germline trimming cut 5 bases from V and 3 bases from J; bases unmatched to any gene: 4. The CDR3 consists of 14 residues. The DNA of the CDR3 is TGTGCCAGCAGCACACAGGGGGCTCACACTGAAGCTTTCTTT. Protein: CASSTQGAHTEAFF.

There are a few counts of this clonotype. The chain couples TRBV5-4 to TRBJ2-3, with 7 nucleotides matching TRBD2. The CDR3 has 16 amino acids. J was trimmed by 1 base and V by 1 base; bases with no gene match: 6. Germline V CDR1 and CDR2: SGHNT, YYREEE (reference sequence). The CDR3 is CASSLYAGVGTDTQYF. DNA of the CDR3: TGTGCCAGCAGCTTGTATGCGGGAGTAGGCACAGATACGCAGTATTTT.

V usage is TRBV28 and J usage is TRBJ1-3, with unresolved D. Trimming pared 5 bases from V and 4 bases from J, leaving 12 bases between. The CDR3 sequence is 14 residues long. CDR1 MDHEN and CDR2 SYDVKM come from the germline V gene. CDR3 sequence reads: CASSNRTVGNTIYF. CDR3 coding DNA: TGTGCCAGCAGTAACCGGACGGTCGGAAACACCATATATTTT.

The J gene is TRBJ2-7, the V gene TRBV4-2, with TRBD2 identical over 14 bases. This CDR3 has 19 amino acids. Trimming at V came to 3 bases and at J to 3 bases, leaving 13 bases not matched to a gene. CDR1 and CDR2 (germline): LGHNA, YNFKEQ. The CDR3 protein is CASSQATGTSGSIHYEQYF. The DNA for the CDR3 is TGTGCCAGCAGCCAGGCCACGGGGACTAGCGGGAGTATTCACTACGAGCAGTACTTC.

This clonotype came up many times. The rearrangement uses TRBV5-1 and TRBJ2-1; the D gene could be TRBD1 or TRBD2 (5 bases each). Per the germline V gene, CDR1 is SGHRS and CDR2 is YFSETQ. V was clipped by 3 bases and J by 7 bases, with 14 bases between them. This CDR3 has 14 amino acids. CDR3: CASSSGGGKNEQFF. The CDR3 DNA is TGCGCCAGCAGCTCCGGTGGGGGTAAGAATGAGCAGTTCTTC.

This clonotype was counted many times. This rearrangement joins TRBV7-8 to TRBJ2-2, with unresolved D. V was shortened by 1 base and J by 3 bases, with 9 bases between the two germline ends. Germline V gene data show CDR1 as SGHVS and CDR2 as FQNEAQ. The CDR3 length is 15 residues. This CDR3 is CASSLERVDTGELFF. CDR3 coding DNA: TGTGCCAGCAGCTTAGAAAGGGTAGACACCGGGGAGCTGTTTTTT.

The chain has TRBV15 and TRBJ2-5; 7 nucleotides align to TRBD2. This CDR3 has 15 residues. Germline values: CDR1 LNHNV, CDR2 YYDKDF (reference sequence). The junction had 8 bases not matched to a gene; V was cut back by 3 bases and J by 4 bases. CDR3: CATSSDGRAAETQYF. Written as DNA, the CDR3 is TGTGCCACCAGCAGTGATGGGAGGGCGGCAGAGACCCAGTACTTC.

In this sample, this clonotype turned up a few times. This chain joins TRBV27 and TRBJ2-7, with 8 bases lining up with TRBD1. The CDR3 is 15 amino acids. Germline CDR1 reads MNHEY; CDR2 reads SMNVEV (reference sequence). With 5 bases clipped from V and 3 bases from J, the junction kept 9 bases outside the gene matches. CDR3 sequence (DNA): TGTGCCAGCAGTCGCGGACAGGGAGTAGGCTACGAGCAGTACTTC. Its translation is CASSRGQGVGYEQYF.